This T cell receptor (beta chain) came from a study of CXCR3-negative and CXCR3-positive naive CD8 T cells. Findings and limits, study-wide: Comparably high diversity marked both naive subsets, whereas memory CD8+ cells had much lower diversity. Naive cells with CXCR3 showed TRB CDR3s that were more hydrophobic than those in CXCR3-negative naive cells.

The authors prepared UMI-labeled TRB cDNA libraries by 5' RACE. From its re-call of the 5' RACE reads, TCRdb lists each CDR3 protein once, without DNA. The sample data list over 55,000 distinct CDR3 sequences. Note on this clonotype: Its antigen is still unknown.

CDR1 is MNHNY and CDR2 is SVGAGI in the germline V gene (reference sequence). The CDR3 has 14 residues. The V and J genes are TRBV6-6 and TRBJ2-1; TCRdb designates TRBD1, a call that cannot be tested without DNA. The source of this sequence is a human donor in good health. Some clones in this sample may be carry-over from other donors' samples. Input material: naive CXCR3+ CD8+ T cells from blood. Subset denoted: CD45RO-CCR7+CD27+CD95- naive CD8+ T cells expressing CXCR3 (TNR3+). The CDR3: CASSRQGGLDEQFF.